The 16 T cell receptor beta chains listed next were all sequenced from one sample in a study of OX40 agonist ivuxolimab in advanced cancers. Clones were sequenced by immunoSEQ multiplex PCR, and TCRdb holds only the in-frame ones, with some missing. Of 75,000 to 90,000 clones detected, around 89% appear once; the ten largest clones hold 8% to 10%. This material consisted of CD4+ or CD8+ T cells sorted from blood, taken in a trial of the OX40 agonist ivuxolimab. The receptors derive from an adult with an advanced solid tumor such as melanoma, head and neck, liver or kidney cancer.

The rearrangement uses TRBV4-2 and TRBJ2-3; D is uncertain. CDR3 size: 13 residues. Germline-derived CDR1 and CDR2 are LGHNA and YNFKEQ. V lost 0 bases, J lost 4 bases, and 5 bases lay in between. CDR3 protein: CASSQDRSDTQYF. In DNA form, the CDR3 reads TGTGCCAGCAGCCAAGATAGGTCAGATACGCAGTATTTT.

Details on this clone: A read error may account for a junction end that differs from germline. V and J are TRBV5-4 and TRBJ1-6; no definite D call. This CDR3 spans 12 amino acids. CDR1 and CDR2 from the germline V gene are SGHNT and YYREEE (reference sequence). CDR3 nucleotides: TGTGCCAGCAGCTTGTATAACTCACCCCTCCACTTT. Translating it yields CASSLYNSPLHF.

V usage is TRBV5-1 and J usage is TRBJ2-2, with 8 bases fitting TRBD1. The CDR3 length is 18 residues. Germline V lookup: CDR1 SGHRS, CDR2 YFSETQ. V was clipped by 0 bases and J by 1 base; unmatched bases: 8. CDR3 loop: CASSLVQGEGRNTGELFF. The CDR3 DNA follows: TGCGCCAGCAGCTTGGTACAGGGGGAAGGAAGGAACACCGGGGAGCTGTTTTTT. Complete variable domain (other parts from reference TRBV5-1 and TRBJ2-2): KAGVTQTPRYLIKTRGQQVTLSCSPISGHRSVSWYQQTPGQGLQFLFEYFSETQRNKGNFPGRFSGRQFSNSRSEMNVSTLELGDSALYLCASSLVQGEGRNTGELFFGEGSRLTVL.

The sample holds one count of this clone. The V and J genes are TRBV5-1 and TRBJ2-3; the D gene could be TRBD1 or TRBD2 (5 bases each). V was pared by 3 bases and J by 2 bases, with 10 bases between. The V gene's germline CDR1 is SGHRS and CDR2 YFSETQ. This CDR3 is 14 amino acids long. The CDR3 DNA is TGCGCCAGCAGCTCGACAGCGGTCACAGATACGCAGTATTTT. Its translation is CASSSTAVTDTQYF.

The chain links TRBV4-2 to TRBJ1-4; 7 bases align to TRBD1. The V segment lost 3 bases and the J segment 4 bases; nucleotides outside the gene matches: 5. The CDR3 is made up of 15 amino acids. CDR1 and CDR2 from the germline V gene are LGHNA and YNFKEQ. The CDR3 reads CASSQEGAVNEKLFF. CDR3 coding DNA: TGTGCCAGCAGCCAGGAGGGGGCTGTTAATGAAAAACTGTTTTTT.

The rearrangement links TRBV11-2 to TRBJ2-1; TRBD2 agrees at 10 bases. CDR3 length: 14 residues. The V gene end was trimmed by 4 bases and the J gene end by 8 bases; junction bases not matched to a gene: 5. CDR1 and CDR2 from the germline V gene are SGHAT and FQNNGV. The CDR3 loop is CASSSSGSEDEQFF. The CDR3 nucleotides read TGTGCCAGCAGCTCTAGCGGGAGTGAAGATGAGCAGTTCTTC.

This sequence joins TRBV28 and TRBJ2-5, with TRBD1 identical over 7 bases. Per the germline V gene, CDR1 is MDHEN and CDR2 is SYDVKM. V gave up 6 bases and J gave up 5 bases; unmatched junction bases: 6. The CDR3 has 13 amino acids. The CDR3 spells CASRRGPAETQYF. In nucleotides, the CDR3 is TGTGCCAGCAGGAGGGGGCCGGCGGAGACCCAGTACTTC.

The V call is TRBV19, the J call TRBJ1-2; TRBD1 aligns across 10 bases. CDR1 LNHDA and CDR2 SQIVND come from the germline V gene (reference sequence). There are 14 residues in the CDR3. Losses at the gene ends were 5 bases for V and 2 bases for J; bases not matched to a gene: 2. The CDR3 sequence is CASSGDRGNYGYTF. The CDR3 region has the DNA TGTGCCAGTAGTGGGGACAGGGGAAACTATGGCTACACCTTC.

The chain uses TRBV6-5 and TRBJ1-2; D not certain. The CDR3 totals 14 residues. Between the trimmed V and J ends, which lost 7 bases and 3 bases, there was a span of 15 bases. The germline gives CDR1 MNHEY, CDR2 SVGAGI. Here the CDR3 reads CASKLYSGYYGYTF. The CDR3 nucleotides read TGTGCCAGCAAGTTATACTCGGGATACTATGGCTACACCTTC.

The J gene is TRBJ2-5, the V gene TRBV20-1; D remains ambiguous. This CDR3 is built from 11 residues. Germline values: CDR1 DFQATT, CDR2 SNEGSKA (reference sequence). V was clipped by 0 bases and J by 10 bases, with 9 bases between them. CDR3 DNA sequence: TGCAGTGCTAGAGATGTGGAGTTCCAGTACTTC. Translating gives CSARDVEFQYF.

The genes are TRBV5-1 and TRBJ2-3; no definite D call. Trimming took 7 bases from V and 2 from J, leaving 14 bases between them. The CDR3 runs 14 residues. In germline, CDR1 is SGHRS, CDR2 YFSETQ. The CDR3 nucleotides are TGCGCCAGCCTCGACGTCTCCGCCACAGATACGCAGTATTTT. Protein: CASLDVSATDTQYF.

The V call is TRBV5-8, the J call TRBJ1-4; D may be TRBD1 (5 bases). Per the germline V gene, CDR1 is SGHTS and CDR2 is YDEGEE. V was shortened by 4 bases and J by 7 bases, with 20 bases between the two germline ends. The CDR3 length is 16 residues. Written as DNA, the CDR3 is TGTGCCAGCAGCGCGGGATCAGGGAGTGGTAGTGAAAAACTGTTTTTT. Its protein product is CASSAGSGSGSEKLFF. The complete variable domain, with remaining parts taken from reference TRBV5-8 and TRBJ1-4, reads EAGVTQSPTHLIKTRGQQATLRCSPISGHTSVYWYQQALGLGLQFLLWYDEGEERNRGNFPPRFSGRQFPNYSSELNVNALELEDSALYLCASSAGSGSGSEKLFFGSGTQLSVL.

The rearrangement uses TRBV5-6 and TRBJ2-5; the D gene is possibly TRBD2 (5 bases). The CDR3 sequence is 14 residues long. Trimming took off 3 bases at V and 5 bases at J, with 14 bases between the two ends. The germline gives CDR1 SGHDT, CDR2 YYEEEE. The CDR3 nucleotides read TGTGCCAGCAGCTCTCCGGACCGGGGTGAGACCCAGTACTTC. Protein: CASSSPDRGETQYF.

The CDR3 protein is CASRPGLNTGELFF. The CDR3 bases are TGTGCCAGCAGACCCGGACTGAACACCGGGGAGCTGTTTTTT. The rearrangement links TRBV6-6 to TRBJ2-2; possible D gene TRBD2, 5 bases. The V end was cut by 6 bases, the J end by 1 base, with 9 bases between. Per germline, CDR1 MNHNY and CDR2 SVGAGI (reference sequence). The CDR3 is 14 amino acids.

CDR3 nucleotides: TGCGCCAGCAGCTGGGGACAGGCCAACAGATCACCCCTCCACTTT. Encoded protein: CASSWGQANRSPLHF. The chain carries TRBV5-1 and TRBJ1-6, with TRBD1 identical over 8 bases. CDR1 SGHRS and CDR2 YFSETQ come from the germline V gene. The CDR3 sequence is 15 residues long. Unmatched junction bases numbered 9, after V lost 3 bases and J lost 10 bases.

The chain links TRBV11-2 to TRBJ1-1; tentatively, D is TRBD1 (5 bases). With 3 bases removed from V and 3 bases from J, the gap between germline ends came to 8 bases. CDR3 length equals 13 residues. Germline CDR1 SGHAT, CDR2 FQNNGV. CDR3 nucleotides: TGTGCCAGCAGCTTGGACATGTACACTGAAGCTTTCTTT. It yields the protein CASSLDMYTEAFF.